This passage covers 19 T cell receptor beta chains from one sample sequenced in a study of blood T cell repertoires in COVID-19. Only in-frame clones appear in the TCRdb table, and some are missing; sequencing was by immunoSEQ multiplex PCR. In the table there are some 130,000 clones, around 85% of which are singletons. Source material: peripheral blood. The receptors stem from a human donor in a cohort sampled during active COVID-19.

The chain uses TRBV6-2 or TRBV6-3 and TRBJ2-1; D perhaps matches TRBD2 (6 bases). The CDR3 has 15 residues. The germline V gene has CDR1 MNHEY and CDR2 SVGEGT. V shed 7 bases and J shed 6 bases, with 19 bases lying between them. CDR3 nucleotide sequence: TGTGCCAGCATCCCGGGACTCCCAAGACTCAATGAGCAGTTCTTC. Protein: CASIPGLPRLNEQFF.

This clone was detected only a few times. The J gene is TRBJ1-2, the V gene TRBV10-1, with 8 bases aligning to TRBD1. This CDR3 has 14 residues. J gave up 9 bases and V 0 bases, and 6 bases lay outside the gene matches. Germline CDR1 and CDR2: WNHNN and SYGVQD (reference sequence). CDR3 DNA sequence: TGCGCCAGCAGTGAGTCCCCCCAGGGGGCCAGCTACACCTTC. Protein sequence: CASSESPQGASYTF.

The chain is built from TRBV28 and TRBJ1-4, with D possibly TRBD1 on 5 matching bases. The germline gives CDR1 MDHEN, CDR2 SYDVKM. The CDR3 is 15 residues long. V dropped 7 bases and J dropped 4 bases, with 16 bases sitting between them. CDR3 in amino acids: CASKKPGLLNEKLFF. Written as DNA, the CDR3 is TGTGCCAGCAAAAAACCGGGACTGCTTAATGAAAAACTGTTTTTT.

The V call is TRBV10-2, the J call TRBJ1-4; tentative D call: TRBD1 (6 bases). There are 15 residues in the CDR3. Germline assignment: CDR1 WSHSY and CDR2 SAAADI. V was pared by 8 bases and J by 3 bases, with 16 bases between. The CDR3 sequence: CASAGQLPANEKLFF. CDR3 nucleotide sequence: TGCGCCAGCGCCGGACAGCTGCCCGCTAATGAAAAACTGTTTTTT.

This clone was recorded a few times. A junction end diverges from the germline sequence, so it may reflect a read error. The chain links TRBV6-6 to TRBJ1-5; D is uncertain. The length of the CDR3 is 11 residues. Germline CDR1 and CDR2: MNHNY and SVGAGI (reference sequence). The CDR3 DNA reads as TGTGCCAGCAGTAGCGATCAGCCCCAGCATTTT. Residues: CASSSDQPQHF.

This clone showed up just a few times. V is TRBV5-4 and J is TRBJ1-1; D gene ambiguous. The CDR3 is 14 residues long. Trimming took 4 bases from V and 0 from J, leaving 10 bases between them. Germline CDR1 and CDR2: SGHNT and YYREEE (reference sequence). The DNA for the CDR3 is TGTGCCAGCAGCGGCCGGGTTATGAACACTGAAGCTTTCTTT. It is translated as CASSGRVMNTEAFF.

The CDR3 DNA follows: TGTGCCACCAGCAGAGATCGGGGGGGCTCTGAGACCCAGTACTTC. Translated: CATSRDRGGSETQYF. The chain is built from TRBV15 and TRBJ2-5, with 8 bases matching TRBD2. Germline V gives CDR1 LNHNV, CDR2 YYDKDF (reference sequence). The J segment lost 5 bases and the V segment lost 0 bases, leaving 5 bases of the junction unmatched. The length of the CDR3 is 15 residues.

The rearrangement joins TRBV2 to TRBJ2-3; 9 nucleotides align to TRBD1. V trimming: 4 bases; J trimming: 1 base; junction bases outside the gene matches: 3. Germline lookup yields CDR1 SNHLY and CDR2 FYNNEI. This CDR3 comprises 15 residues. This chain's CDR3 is CASSGRQGGTDTQYF. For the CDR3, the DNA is TGTGCCAGCAGTGGAAGACAGGGGGGCACAGATACGCAGTATTTT.

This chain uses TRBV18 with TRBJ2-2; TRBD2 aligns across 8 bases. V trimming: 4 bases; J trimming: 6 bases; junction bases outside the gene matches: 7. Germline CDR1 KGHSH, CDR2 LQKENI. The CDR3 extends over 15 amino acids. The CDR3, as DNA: TGTGCCAGCTCACTCGTAGCGGGAATTTCCGGGGAGCTGTTTTTT. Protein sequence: CASSLVAGISGELFF.

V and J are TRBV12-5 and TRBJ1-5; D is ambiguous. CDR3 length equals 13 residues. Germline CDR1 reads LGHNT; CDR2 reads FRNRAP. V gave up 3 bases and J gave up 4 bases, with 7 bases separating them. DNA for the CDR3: TGTGCTAGTGGTTTTGAGGAGAATCAGCCCCAGCATTTT. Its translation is CASGFEENQPQHF.

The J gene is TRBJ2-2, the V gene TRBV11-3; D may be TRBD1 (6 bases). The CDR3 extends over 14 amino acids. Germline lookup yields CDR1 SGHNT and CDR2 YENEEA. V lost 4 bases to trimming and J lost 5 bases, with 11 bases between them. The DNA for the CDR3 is TGTGCCAGCAGCTCGTCAGGGGTAACCGGGGAGCTGTTTTTT. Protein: CASSSSGVTGELFF.

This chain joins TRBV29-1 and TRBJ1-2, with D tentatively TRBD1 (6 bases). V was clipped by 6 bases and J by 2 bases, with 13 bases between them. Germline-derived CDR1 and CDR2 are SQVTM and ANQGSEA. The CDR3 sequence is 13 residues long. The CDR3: CSVQRQENYGYTF. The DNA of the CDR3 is TGCAGCGTACAACGACAGGAGAACTATGGCTACACCTTC.

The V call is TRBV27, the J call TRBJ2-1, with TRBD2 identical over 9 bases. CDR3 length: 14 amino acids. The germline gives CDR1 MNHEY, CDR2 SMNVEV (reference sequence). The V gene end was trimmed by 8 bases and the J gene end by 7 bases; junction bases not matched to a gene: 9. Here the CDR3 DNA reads TGTGCCAGCGGGGGCCTAGCGGGGAAAAATGAGCAGTTCTTC. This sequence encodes CASGGLAGKNEQFF.

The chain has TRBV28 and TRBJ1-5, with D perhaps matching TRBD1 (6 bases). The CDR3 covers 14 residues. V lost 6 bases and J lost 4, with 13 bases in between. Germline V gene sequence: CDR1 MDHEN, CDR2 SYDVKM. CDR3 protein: CASSAQGTNQPQHF. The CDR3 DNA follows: TGTGCCAGCAGCGCACAGGGTACAAATCAGCCCCAGCATTTT.

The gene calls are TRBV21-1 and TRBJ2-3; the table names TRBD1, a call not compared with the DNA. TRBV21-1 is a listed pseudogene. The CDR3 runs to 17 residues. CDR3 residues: CASSNEGAGPNTDTQYF. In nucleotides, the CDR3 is TGTGCCAGCAGCAACGAGGGGGCGGGCCCAAACACAGATACGCAGTATTTT.

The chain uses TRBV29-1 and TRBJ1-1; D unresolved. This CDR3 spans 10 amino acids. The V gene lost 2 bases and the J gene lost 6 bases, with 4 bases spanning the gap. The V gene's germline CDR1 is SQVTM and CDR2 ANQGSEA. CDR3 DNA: TGCAGCGTTGAACCCGCTGAAGCTTTCTTT. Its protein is CSVEPAEAFF.

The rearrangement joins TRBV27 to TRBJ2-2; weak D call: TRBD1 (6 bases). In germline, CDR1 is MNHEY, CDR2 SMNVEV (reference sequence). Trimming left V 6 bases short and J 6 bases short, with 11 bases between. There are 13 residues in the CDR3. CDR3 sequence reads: CASRTGRAGELFF. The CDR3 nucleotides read TGTGCCAGCAGGACAGGAAGGGCCGGGGAGCTGTTTTTT.

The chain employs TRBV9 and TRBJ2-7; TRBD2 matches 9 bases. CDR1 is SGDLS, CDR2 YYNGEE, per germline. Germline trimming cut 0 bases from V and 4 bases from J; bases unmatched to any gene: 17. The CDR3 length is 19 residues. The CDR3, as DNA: TGTGCCAGCAGCGTAGTTTCAAGGGGCATTCAGCGGGAGGCTTACGAGCAGTACGTC. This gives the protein CASSVVSRGIQREAYEQYV.

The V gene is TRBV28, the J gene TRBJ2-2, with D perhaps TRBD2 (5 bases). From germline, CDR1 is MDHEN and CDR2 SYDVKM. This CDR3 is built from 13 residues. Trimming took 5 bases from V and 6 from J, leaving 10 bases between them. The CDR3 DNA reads TGTGCCAGCAGTAGGAGGTCTCCCGGGGAGCTGTTTTTT. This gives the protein CASSRRSPGELFF.